One and the same sample provided the 6 T cell receptor beta chains below, sequenced in a study of metastatic and nonmetastatic thyroid tumors. TCRdb ran MiXCR on the PCR reads. The sample has more than 9,000 clones; under 40% are singletons. No patient had received any treatment before thyroid surgery. The sequencing sample was made of adjacent normal tissue. The receptor set was obtained from a female donor with papillary thyroid cancer or a benign thyroid nodule (not recorded which). Some clones in this sample may be carry-over from other donors' samples.

Comments on this clone: This may stem from a read error, because a much larger clone lies one nucleotide away. The V call is TRBV12-3 or TRBV12-4, the J call TRBJ2-7; no definite D call. CDR3 length: 12 amino acids. The CDR3 bases are TGTGCCAGCAGTTTAAACTCCTGCGAGCAGTACTTC. It is translated as CASSLNSCEQYF.

The chain combines TRBV19 with TRBJ2-7; weak D call: TRBD2 (5 bases). V lost 7 bases and J 3 bases, leaving 22 bases between the germline ends. From germline, CDR1 is LNHDA and CDR2 SQIVND (reference sequence). The CDR3 is made up of 16 amino acids. In DNA, the CDR3 is TGTGCCAGTATCCCCCACGTGCGCGGGTGCCTCTACGAGCAGTACTTC. It specifies CASIPHVRGCLYEQYF.

The chain joins TRBV11-3 to TRBJ2-2; D not resolved. The CDR3 sequence is 14 residues long. The germline V gene encodes CDR1 SGHNT and CDR2 YENEEA. V was shortened by 5 bases and J by 2 bases, with 9 bases between the two germline ends. The DNA of the CDR3 is TGTGCCAGCAGCGCCAGAATTAACACCGGGGAGCTGTTTTTT. Its translation: CASSARINTGELFF.

CDR3 loop: CASSTGTGNSPLHF. The CDR3 region has the DNA TGTGCCAGCAGCACCGGGACAGGGAATTCACCCCTCCACTTT. The chain is built from TRBV27 and TRBJ1-6; 9 bases fit TRBD1. The CDR3 has 14 residues. J lost 7 bases, V lost 6 bases, and 4 bases had no gene match. Germline-derived CDR1 and CDR2 are MNHEY and SMNVEV (reference sequence).

The chain carries TRBV7-8 and TRBJ1-2; D is unclear. Germline CDR1 and CDR2: SGHVS and FQNEAQ. The CDR3 covers 14 residues. V lost 5 bases, J lost 2 bases, and 12 bases lay in between. CDR3 protein: CASSEQSANYGYTF. CDR3 DNA sequence: TGTGCCAGCAGCGAACAGAGTGCAAACTATGGCTACACCTTC.

This chain links TRBV11-2 with TRBJ2-6; 7 bases agree with TRBD1. The J segment lost 4 bases and the V segment lost 5 bases, leaving 5 bases of the junction unmatched. Germline CDR1 is SGHAT and CDR2 is FQNNGV. There are 15 residues in the CDR3. The CDR3 nucleotides read TGTGCCAGCAGCGTCGACAGGGTCGGGGCCAACGTCCTGACTTTC. Its protein product is CASSVDRVGANVLTF.